This T cell receptor beta chain is drawn from a study of tumor-infiltrating lymphocytes in primary liver carcinoma. About the study: Ranging in age from 30 to 69 years, the patients were men and women. These were node-negative, non-metastatic T1-T3 tumors of about 4.2 to 11 cm. Study-wide results and limits: Blood trailed tumors significantly in top-250-clone fraction (p = 0.039).

Only a few counts were recorded for this clonotype. As yet, its antigen is unknown. The CDR3 consists of 14 residues. The germline V gene encodes CDR1 SGHVS and CDR2 FNYEAQ. The V and J ends lost 5 bases and 6 bases, in that order; junction bases with no gene match: 4. The authors took blood RNA from unsorted whole blood and also extracted germline DNA. Constant-region priming of about 500 ng total RNA yielded TCR beta cDNA. Slightly modified ARM-PCR with three nested multiplex PCR rounds yielded TCR beta libraries. The first two PCR rounds used TRBV1-TRBV30 forward primers with a C-beta reverse primer, nine to eleven cycles each. TCRdb processed the multiplex PCR reads anew with MiXCR; each CDR3 protein has one entry. Here the sample spans about 300,000 distinct CDR3 sequences, 55% to 65% being singletons.

The V call is TRBV7-6, the J call TRBJ1-5, with TRBD1 identical over 10 bases. This receptor was identified in a man between 35 and 55 years old with primary liver carcinoma and hepatitis B virus infection. What was sequenced was peripheral blood. CDR3 DNA sequence: TGTGCCAGCAGCATCCGGACAGGGGGTCAGCCCCAGCATTTT. It translates to CASSIRTGGQPQHF.